This T cell receptor (beta chain) was recovered during a study of a mutant IDH1 vaccine in newly diagnosed glioma. Study-wide background: Receipt of radiotherapy, temozolomide, or both preceded the study, and most received both.

CDR3 length equals 12 residues. Findings of the study overall: Whatever changes occurred in top peripheral T cell clonotypes seemed unrelated to pseudoprogression.

The table came from immunoSEQ multiplex PCR; TCRdb's copy has only in-frame clones and leaves some out. The sample holds under 150,000 clones, 85% to 90% seen once. The time point denotes: week 11, during vaccination. The study gave 300 ug of mutant IDH1 20-mer peptide per vaccine dose, with topical imiquimod. Donors harbored newly found WHO grade 3 or 4 IDH1-mutant, ATRX-lost astrocytomas. Notes on this clone: The antigen is unknown.

The chain couples TRBV1 to TRBJ1-1. TRBV1 is termed a pseudogene. This specimen consisted of PBMCs, obtained from a glioma patient whose treatment included an IDH1 peptide vaccine. This receptor was obtained from a woman in her 50s with glioma. The CDR3 nucleotides are TGCACCAGCAGCCAAGGTCCTCATAAAGCTTTCTTT. It translates to CTSSQGPHKAFF.